These 22 T cell receptor beta chains came from one sample sequenced in a study of blood T cell repertoires in COVID-19. Sequencing was performed with immunoSEQ multiplex PCR; in TCRdb, only in-frame clones are kept and a portion is missing. The sample has approximately 150,000 clones, 85% to 90% seen once. The sample comprised PBMCs or T cells enriched from blood (not recorded which). The origin of the receptors is a man aged 60-69 years who had recovered from COVID-19.

The chain links TRBV6-1 to TRBJ1-5; a weak D match, TRBD1 (6 bases). The V gene's germline CDR1 is MNHNS and CDR2 SASEGT. The CDR3 spans 15 residues. Trimming stripped 1 base from V and 9 bases from J, with 16 bases between. The CDR3 region is CASSEGSVGGRPQHF. The CDR3 DNA reads as TGTGCCAGCAGTGAAGGGAGCGTAGGGGGTCGGCCCCAGCATTTT.

This clone was recorded once. This chain uses TRBV2 with TRBJ1-5; 12 nucleotides agree with TRBD1. The CDR3 is 15 amino acids. Losses at the gene ends were 7 bases for V and 7 bases for J; bases not matched to a gene: 8. CDR1 is SNHLY, CDR2 FYNNEI, per germline. CDR3 region: CASTGTGGWDQPQHF. The DNA for the CDR3 is TGTGCCAGCACCGGGACAGGGGGCTGGGACCAGCCCCAGCATTTT. The full variable domain, with the rest looked up from reference TRBV2 and TRBJ1-5, is EPEVTQTPSHQVTQMGQEVILRCVPISNHLYFYWYRQILGQKVEFLVSFYNNEISEKSEIFDDQFSVERPDGSNFTLKIRSTKLEDSAMYFCASTGTGGWDQPQHFGDGTRLSIL.

The V gene is TRBV28, the J gene TRBJ2-1, with a tentative D call TRBD2 (5 bases). This CDR3 region has 12 residues. The ends were cut back, 6 bases at V and 8 bases at J, with 11 bases in the middle. The germline V gene encodes CDR1 MDHEN and CDR2 SYDVKM. The CDR3 here is CASRDLGYEQFF. DNA for the CDR3: TGTGCCAGCAGGGACTTGGGTTATGAGCAGTTCTTC.

CDR3 sequence reads: CASSEGRGPGNTIYF. DNA of the CDR3: TGTGCCAGCAGTGAAGGGAGGGGGCCGGGAAACACCATATATTTT. The chain employs TRBV2 and TRBJ1-3; 7 bases line up with TRBD1. There are 15 residues in the CDR3. After removal of 1 base from V and 4 bases from J, the junction contained 4 bases not matched to a gene. CDR1 SNHLY and CDR2 FYNNEI come from the germline V gene. Full variable domain (rest looked up from reference TRBV2 and TRBJ1-3): EPEVTQTPSHQVTQMGQEVILRCVPISNHLYFYWYRQILGQKVEFLVSFYNNEISEKSEIFDDQFSVERPDGSNFTLKIRSTKLEDSAMYFCASSEGRGPGNTIYFGEGSWLTVV.

The chain uses TRBV19 and TRBJ2-5, with D possibly being TRBD2 (6 bases). Germline V gene lookup returns CDR1 LNHDA and CDR2 SQIVND (reference sequence). Trimming took off 6 bases at V and 5 bases at J, with 13 bases between the two ends. The CDR3 runs 13 residues. The CDR3 DNA reads as TGTGCCAGTAGCCCTGGGAGGTTGGAGACCCAGTACTTC. Translated, it gives CASSPGRLETQYF.

The rearrangement joins TRBV19 to TRBJ1-5; 11 nucleotides line up with TRBD1. The CDR3 runs to 15 residues. The V segment lost 3 bases and the J segment 7 bases; nucleotides outside the gene matches: 5. Per germline, CDR1 LNHDA and CDR2 SQIVND (reference sequence). The CDR3 loop is CASSIGQGAKQPQHF. CDR3 DNA sequence: TGTGCCAGTAGTATTGGACAGGGGGCTAAGCAGCCCCAGCATTTT.

The rearrangement joins TRBV28 to TRBJ2-1, with unresolved D. This CDR3 spans 13 amino acids. The germline CDR1 and CDR2 sequences are MDHEN and SYDVKM. V lost 7 bases and J 2 bases, leaving 9 bases between the germline ends. The CDR3 region has the DNA TGTGCCAGCACCTCCACTGCCTACAATGAGCAGTTCTTC. Encoded protein: CASTSTAYNEQFF.

This chain joins TRBV27 and TRBJ2-7, with D unclear. Germline loops: CDR1 MNHEY, CDR2 SMNVEV (reference sequence). The CDR3 loop spans 11 amino acids. Trimming shortened V by 6 bases and J by 4 bases, and 7 bases separated the two germline ends. The CDR3 bases are TGTGCCAGCAGGCACTCATACGAGCAGTACTTC. It codes for CASRHSYEQYF.

The genes are TRBV18 and TRBJ2-1; weak D call: TRBD2 (7 bases). Per germline, CDR1 KGHSH and CDR2 LQKENI. The CDR3 runs 14 residues. Trimming took off 3 bases at V and 7 bases at J, with 13 bases between the two ends. CDR3 loop: CASSPGGRRNEQFF. CDR3 DNA sequence: TGTGCCAGCTCACCGGGGGGGCGCAGGAATGAGCAGTTCTTC.

The chain recombines TRBV28 with TRBJ2-4; 7 nucleotides agree with TRBD1. The J segment lost 5 bases and the V segment lost 6 bases, leaving 10 bases of the junction unmatched. Germline V gives CDR1 MDHEN, CDR2 SYDVKM. CDR3 length equals 15 residues. The CDR3, as DNA: TGTGCCAGCAGCCTCCCGACAGGGATGGAAAACATTCAGTACTTC. Its translation is CASSLPTGMENIQYF.

The chain recombines TRBV4-2 with TRBJ2-7, with 9 bases identical to TRBD1. The CDR3 is 14 residues long. V shed 0 bases, J shed 3 bases, and the junction held 0 bases outside the gene matches. Germline V gene data show CDR1 as LGHNA and CDR2 as YNFKEQ. The CDR3 nucleotides are TGTGCCAGCAGCCAAGAGGACAGGGGCTACGAGCAGTACTTC. It translates to CASSQEDRGYEQYF.

The count of this clone is one. The chain couples TRBV6-5 to TRBJ2-3; D ambiguous. CDR1 is MNHEY, CDR2 SVGAGI, per germline. Trimming cost V 3 bases and J 0 bases, with 13 bases left between them. This CDR3 region has 16 residues. The CDR3 here is CASSYGWASSTDTQYF. The CDR3 DNA sequence: TGTGCCAGCAGTTATGGGTGGGCCTCTAGCACAGATACGCAGTATTTT.

The CDR3 nucleotides are TGTGCCAGCAGTGTTACTAGCGGGGGTTACAATGAGCAGTTCTTC. Amino acid sequence: CASSVTSGGYNEQFF. V and J are TRBV27 and TRBJ2-1; 11 positions match TRBD2. This CDR3 comprises 15 residues. The V gene end was trimmed by 5 bases and the J gene end by 4 bases; junction bases not matched to a gene: 4. Germline CDR1 reads MNHEY; CDR2 reads SMNVEV (reference sequence).

The V gene is TRBV5-4, the J gene TRBJ2-7; 7 bases match TRBD2. The CDR3 spans 15 residues. The germline V gene encodes CDR1 SGHNT and CDR2 YYREEE (reference sequence). V was clipped by 0 bases and J by 4 bases; unmatched bases: 7. The CDR3 DNA is TGTGCCAGCAGCTTGGCGGTAGCGGGTAAATACGAGCAGTACTTC. It encodes CASSLAVAGKYEQYF. The complete variable domain, with remaining parts taken from reference TRBV5-4 and TRBJ2-7, reads ETGVTQSPTHLIKTRGQQVTLRCSSQSGHNTVSWYQQALGQGPQFIFQYYREEENGRGNFPPRFSGLQFPNYSSELNVNALELDDSALYLCASSLAVAGKYEQYFGPGTRLTVT.

This clone was seen more than once but under ten times. This chain joins TRBV2 and TRBJ1-2; D gene ambiguous. V lost 4 bases and J lost 8, with 14 bases in between. This CDR3 has 13 residues. CDR1 and CDR2 (germline): SNHLY, FYNNEI. The CDR3 nucleotides read TGTGCCAGCAGTGTGAACTTCTCTCCAGGCTACACCTTC. This encodes CASSVNFSPGYTF.

In this sample, this clone turned up once. The CDR3 sequence is CATSRDQEYTDTQYF. In DNA form, the CDR3 reads TGTGCCACCAGCAGAGATCAGGAATACACAGATACGCAGTATTTT. V and J are TRBV15 and TRBJ2-3; no firm D call. In germline, CDR1 is LNHNV, CDR2 YYDKDF (reference sequence). CDR3 length: 15 amino acids. Trimming took off 0 bases at V and 2 bases at J, with 9 bases between the two ends.

The chain is built from TRBV6-5 and TRBJ1-2; D is possibly TRBD1 (6 bases). V gave up 6 bases and J gave up 5 bases, with 16 bases separating them. The germline V gene encodes CDR1 MNHEY and CDR2 SVGAGI. The CDR3 length is 14 residues. CDR3 loop: CASSMGGTRYGYTF. The CDR3 DNA follows: TGTGCCAGCAGCATGGGGGGGACAAGGTATGGCTACACCTTC.

This chain links TRBV20-1 with TRBJ2-7, with TRBD1 matching 9 bases. Trimming at V came to 3 bases and at J to 2 bases, leaving 2 bases not matched to a gene. The CDR3 extends over 13 amino acids. Germline lookup yields CDR1 DFQATT and CDR2 SNEGSKA (reference sequence). In nucleotides, the CDR3 is TGCAGTGCTAGTAGGGACAGGGCCTACGAGCAGTACTTC. Amino acids: CSASRDRAYEQYF.

As DNA, the CDR3 is TGTGCCAGCAGAGACAGATACACTGAAGCTTTCTTT. Its translation is CASRDRYTEAFF. The V gene is TRBV7-9, the J gene TRBJ1-1; D may be TRBD1 (5 bases). Trimming left V 6 bases short and J 3 bases short, with 8 bases between. Germline V CDR1 and CDR2: SEHNR, FQNEAQ (reference sequence). CDR3 length equals 12 residues.

CDR3 sequence reads: CASSYQHGGAGEQYF. In DNA form, the CDR3 reads TGTGCCAGCAGTTACCAGCACGGGGGGGCGGGGGAGCAGTACTTC. The V gene is TRBV6-5, the J gene TRBJ2-7, with 8 nucleotides matching TRBD2. J was trimmed by 7 bases and V by 2 bases; bases with no gene match: 10. The CDR3 is 15 residues long. CDR1 and CDR2 (germline): MNHEY, SVGAGI.

The CDR3 nucleotides read TGTGCCAGCAGCTCCCAGGGGGCCAGTTCATTAACCTATAATTCACCCCTCCACTTT. As protein: CASSSQGASSLTYNSPLHF. The chain links TRBV2 to TRBJ1-6; 8 nucleotides agree with TRBD1. J gave up 2 bases and V 6 bases, and 15 bases lay outside the gene matches. CDR3 length: 19 amino acids. Germline lookup yields CDR1 SNHLY and CDR2 FYNNEI. Filled out from reference TRBV2 and TRBJ1-6, the complete variable domain reads EPEVTQTPSHQVTQMGQEVILRCVPISNHLYFYWYRQILGQKVEFLVSFYNNEISEKSEIFDDQFSVERPDGSNFTLKIRSTKLEDSAMYFCASSSQGASSLTYNSPLHFGNGTRLTVT.

The V gene is TRBV7-9, the J gene TRBJ1-6; no clear D. CDR3 length: 14 residues. Trimming took 5 bases from V and 5 from J, leaving 10 bases between them. Looked up from germline, CDR1 is SEHNR and CDR2 is FQNEAQ (reference sequence). CDR3 sequence: CASSETSDNSPLHF. The CDR3 DNA follows: TGTGCCAGCAGCGAGACAAGTGATAATTCACCCCTCCACTTT.